One sample yielded the 28 T cell receptor beta chains listed below, sequenced in a study of blood T cell repertoires in COVID-19. Profiling relied on immunoSEQ multiplex PCR, and the TCRdb table lists in-frame clones only, not all of them. The table records tens of thousands of clones, 65% to 80% of them present only once. Input material: peripheral blood. Source of these receptors: a human donor in a cohort sampled during active COVID-19.

V usage is TRBV2 and J usage is TRBJ1-1, with 10 bases fitting TRBD1. J was trimmed by 4 bases and V by 8 bases; bases with no gene match: 19. CDR1 and CDR2 (germline): SNHLY, FYNNEI. This CDR3 region has 18 residues. The CDR3, as DNA: TGTGCCAGCTTTCGTTTATCGGCCGGGACAGGGGTGTTCACTGAAGCTTTCTTT. Protein sequence: CASFRLSAGTGVFTEAFF.

The chain links TRBV5-4 to TRBJ2-1; unclear D gene. The germline V gene has CDR1 SGHNT and CDR2 YYREEE (reference sequence). The ends were cut back, 5 bases at V and 4 bases at J, with 7 bases in the middle. This CDR3 region has 12 residues. The CDR3 DNA is TGTGCCAGCAGGTCGCGGTACAATGAGCAGTTCTTC. Its translation is CASRSRYNEQFF.

This clone appeared a few times. The CDR3 nucleotides read TGTGCCAGCAGCTTCGATCAGGGTTCCTATAATTCACCCCTCCACTTT. Translating gives CASSFDQGSYNSPLHF. The J gene is TRBJ1-6, the V gene TRBV5-4; TRBD1 might be the D (5 bases). This CDR3 is built from 16 residues. V was shortened by 2 bases and J by 1 base, with 10 bases between the two germline ends. CDR1 is SGHNT and CDR2 is YYREEE in the germline V gene (reference sequence).

The table lists this clone with a count of one. The chain employs TRBV29-1 and TRBJ2-2; D remains ambiguous. The CDR3 length is 14 residues. Deletions cut 4 bases from V and 0 bases from J, with 9 bases between. Germline assignment: CDR1 SQVTM and CDR2 ANQGSEA. CDR3 in DNA: TGCAGCGTTGTGCAGGCCCCGAACACCGGGGAGCTGTTTTTT. This sequence encodes CSVVQAPNTGELFF.

This chain joins TRBV4-3 and TRBJ2-2; D may be TRBD1 (6 bases). The V gene's germline CDR1 is LGHNA and CDR2 YSLEER. With 1 base removed from V and 2 bases from J, the gap between germline ends came to 11 bases. The CDR3 sequence is 16 residues long. CDR3 protein: CASSQGRQDNTGELFF. CDR3 coding DNA: TGCGCCAGCAGCCAAGGTCGACAGGATAACACCGGGGAGCTGTTTTTT.

This chain joins TRBV28 and TRBJ2-2, with D possibly TRBD1 on 7 matching bases. Trimming left V 5 bases short and J 5 bases short, with 15 bases between. Germline CDR1 is MDHEN and CDR2 is SYDVKM. This CDR3 is built from 15 residues. The CDR3 nucleotides are TGTGCCAGCAGTCCCCGACAGGGAGGTACCGGGGAGCTGTTTTTT. It codes for CASSPRQGGTGELFF.

This rearrangement joins TRBV7-8 to TRBJ1-2; 9 nucleotides match TRBD1. Losses at the gene ends were 0 bases for V and 1 base for J; bases not matched to a gene: 9. Germline loops: CDR1 SGHVS, CDR2 FQNEAQ. The CDR3 contains 18 residues. CDR3 nucleotides: TGTGCCAGCAGCTTAGCAGGGACAGGGTACGGAAGTAACTATGGCTACACCTTC. Its translation is CASSLAGTGYGSNYGYTF. The full variable domain, in which reference TRBV7-8 and TRBJ1-2 provide the parts outside the CDR3, is GAGVSQSPRYKVAKRGQDVALRCDPISGHVSLFWYQQALGQGPEFLTYFQNEAQLDKSGLPSDRFFAERPEGSVSTLKIQRTQQEDSAVYLCASSLAGTGYGSNYGYTFGSGTRLTVV.

This clone was observed a few times. Distinct nucleotide sequences in the sample also encode this CDR3. In DNA form, the CDR3 reads TGTGCCAGCAGTAAGACAGGGACCTACGAGCAGTACTTC. The encoded protein is CASSKTGTYEQYF. The J gene is TRBJ2-7, the V gene TRBV6-2 or TRBV6-3; 7 bases line up with TRBD1. CDR1 is MNHEY and CDR2 is SVGEGT in the germline V gene. Trimming at V came to 5 bases and at J to 2 bases, leaving 3 bases not matched to a gene. This CDR3 is 13 amino acids long.

The CDR3 coding sequence is TGCGCCAGCAGCCAAGATCGTGGGAGCCTAGCCAAAAACATTCAGTACTTC. Translation: CASSQDRGSLAKNIQYF. V and J are TRBV4-1 and TRBJ2-4; D possibly corresponds to TRBD2 (5 bases). Germline-derived CDR1 and CDR2 are MGHRA and YSYEKL. Trimming left V 0 bases short and J 0 bases short, with 12 bases between. The length of the CDR3 is 17 residues.

This clone was recorded only once. The rearrangement links TRBV7-3 to TRBJ2-2; TRBD2 matches at 10 bases. This CDR3 is 16 amino acids long. The trim removed 5 bases at V and 6 bases at J, leaving 9 bases unmatched. Germline V CDR1 and CDR2: SGHTA, FQGTGA. Here the CDR3 reads CASSKTSGSFPGELFF. In nucleotides, the CDR3 is TGTGCCAGCAGCAAGACTAGCGGGTCTTTCCCCGGGGAGCTGTTTTTT.

This clone appeared a few times. This chain joins TRBV6-5 and TRBJ1-5, with a tentative D call TRBD1 (5 bases). CDR1 and CDR2 (germline): MNHEY, SVGAGI. The CDR3 totals 13 residues. V was cut by 0 bases and J by 11 bases, with 11 bases left in between. The CDR3 spells CASSYSMGRSQHF. The CDR3 DNA sequence: TGTGCCAGCAGTTACTCGATGGGGCGGTCCCAGCATTTT.

This chain connects TRBV30 to TRBJ2-7; TRBD2 agrees at 7 bases. Germline assignment: CDR1 GTSNPN and CDR2 SVGIG (reference sequence). V was clipped by 1 base and J by 2 bases; unmatched bases: 2. The CDR3 has 13 amino acids. CDR3 coding DNA: TGTGCCTGGAGTGGAGGACTAGCCTACGAGCAGTACTTC. Its translation: CAWSGGLAYEQYF.

The chain carries TRBV5-1 and TRBJ2-7, with 12 bases fitting TRBD2. The germline V gene encodes CDR1 SGHRS and CDR2 YFSETQ. V lost 4 bases to trimming and J lost 5 bases; unmatched junction nucleotides: 7. CDR3 length: 15 amino acids. The CDR3 DNA reads TGCGCCAGCAGCGACTCTAGCGGGAGGGCGGACGAGCAGTACTTC. Translation gives CASSDSSGRADEQYF.

The chain joins TRBV30 to TRBJ2-1; 8 bases match TRBD2. CDR3 length equals 14 residues. The V gene's germline CDR1 is GTSNPN and CDR2 SVGIG (reference sequence). With V trimmed by 1 base and J by 7 bases, 6 bases remained unmatched. The CDR3 nucleotides are TGTGCCTGGAGTGGCAGCGGGAGTGGGAATGAGCAGTTCTTC. It translates to CAWSGSGSGNEQFF.

This clone was observed a handful of times. V gene TRBV7-3 combines with J gene TRBJ2-2, with 8 bases aligning to TRBD2. The germline CDR1 and CDR2 sequences are SGHTA and FQGTGA. V shed 6 bases, J shed 5 bases, and the junction held 14 bases outside the gene matches. The CDR3 extends over 17 amino acids. CDR3 nucleotides: TGTGCCAGCAGACTTGGACTAGCCGGGAGTCTTACCGGGGAGCTGTTTTTT. The encoded protein is CASRLGLAGSLTGELFF.

This clone was seen only a few times. The rearrangement joins TRBV11-3 to TRBJ1-1, with D hard to call. Germline loops: CDR1 SGHNT, CDR2 YENEEA. V was pared by 3 bases and J by 7 bases, with 12 bases between. This CDR3 is 13 amino acids long. CDR3 region: CASSLESGIEAFF. The CDR3 region has the DNA TGTGCCAGCAGCTTGGAGTCGGGGATTGAAGCTTTCTTT. Variable domain in full (rest from reference TRBV11-3 and TRBJ1-1): EAGVVQSPRYKIIEKKQPVAFWCNPISGHNTLYWYLQNLGQGPELLIRYENEEAVDDSQLPKDRFSAERLKGVDSTLKIQPAELGDSAVYLCASSLESGIEAFFGQGTRLTVV.

The J gene is TRBJ2-3, the V gene TRBV29-1; TRBD1 aligns across 7 bases. The length of the CDR3 is 14 residues. V was pared by 0 bases and J by 5 bases, with 5 bases of the junction left unmatched. The germline CDR1 and CDR2 sequences are SQVTM and ANQGSEA. Written as DNA, the CDR3 is TGCAGCGTTGAAGAGACAGGGAGAGGAGATACGCAGTATTTT. As protein: CSVEETGRGDTQYF.

The V and J genes are TRBV19 and TRBJ1-1, with a tentative D call TRBD1 (6 bases). The germline V gene encodes CDR1 LNHDA and CDR2 SQIVND (reference sequence). V lost 2 bases, J lost 1 base, and 8 bases lay in between. This CDR3 comprises 14 residues. The CDR3 coding sequence is TGTGCCAGTAGTATAAGGGGACAGAACACTGAAGCTTTCTTT. The encoded protein is CASSIRGQNTEAFF.

The chain is built from TRBV7-6 and TRBJ2-7; TRBD2 agrees at 13 bases. The CDR3 runs 15 residues. Per germline, CDR1 SGHVS and CDR2 FNYEAQ. After removal of 5 bases from V and 6 bases from J, the junction contained 7 bases not matched to a gene. In DNA, the CDR3 is TGTGCCAGCAGCGCGGGACTAGCGGGAACCCTCGAGCAGTACTTC. This codes for CASSAGLAGTLEQYF. The whole variable domain, remainder taken from reference TRBV7-6 and TRBJ2-7, is GAGVSQSPRYKVTKRGQDVALRCDPISGHVSLYWYRQALGQGPEFLTYFNYEAQQDKSGLPNDRFSAERPEGSISTLTIQRTEQRDSAMYRCASSAGLAGTLEQYFGPGTRLTVT.

The V call is TRBV7-8, the J call TRBJ1-1; TRBD1 matches at 8 bases. Unmatched junction bases numbered 9, after V lost 5 bases and J lost 1 base. The germline CDR1 and CDR2 sequences are SGHVS and FQNEAQ. CDR3 length equals 16 residues. CDR3 DNA sequence: TGTGCCAGCAGCCCCCGACAGGGGCAGGGGAACACTGAAGCTTTCTTT. As protein: CASSPRQGQGNTEAFF.

J is TRBJ2-4 and V is TRBV7-9; 9 positions agree with TRBD2. Germline lookup yields CDR1 SEHNR and CDR2 FQNEAQ (reference sequence). V lost 1 base and J lost 5; bases outside the gene matches: 9. The CDR3 consists of 17 residues. CDR3 loop: CASSLGSGTSSENIQYF. CDR3 DNA sequence: TGTGCCAGCAGCTTAGGCTCCGGGACTAGCTCGGAAAACATTCAGTACTTC.

CDR3 DNA sequence: TGTGCCAGCAGCGCCGGACTAGCAGAAAACAATGAGCAGTTCTTC. It codes for CASSAGLAENNEQFF. The chain has TRBV5-4 and TRBJ2-1; 8 bases align to TRBD2. The CDR3 runs to 15 residues. V was pared by 4 bases and J by 5 bases, with 8 bases of the junction left unmatched. CDR1 SGHNT and CDR2 YYREEE come from the germline V gene (reference sequence).

The table lists this clone with a count of one. The gene calls are TRBV5-1 and TRBJ2-3; 12 nucleotides agree with TRBD1. With 4 bases clipped from V and 6 bases from J, the junction kept 9 bases outside the gene matches. The CDR3 consists of 16 residues. Germline assignment: CDR1 SGHRS and CDR2 YFSETQ. CDR3 coding DNA: TGCGCCAGCAGCCCTGATGGGACAGGGGGCAGGGATACGCAGTATTTT. Amino acids: CASSPDGTGGRDTQYF.

This clone was detected only once. This chain uses TRBV6-6 with TRBJ2-5, with D possibly matching TRBD1 (6 bases). CDR1 MNHNY and CDR2 SVGAGI come from the germline V gene (reference sequence). V lost 2 bases, J lost 5 bases, and 9 bases lay in between. The length of the CDR3 is 13 residues. This CDR3 reads CASSYPTGETQYF. The DNA for the CDR3 is TGTGCCAGCAGTTACCCCACAGGGGAGACCCAGTACTTC.

The rearrangement joins TRBV6-1 to TRBJ2-7; 9 bases line up with TRBD2. J lost 3 bases, V lost 3 bases, and 3 bases had no gene match. Germline values: CDR1 MNHNS, CDR2 SASEGT. The CDR3 has 14 residues. In nucleotides, the CDR3 is TGTGCCAGCAGTGAGTCTAGCGGGAACTACGAGCAGTACTTC. Translation: CASSESSGNYEQYF.

V gene TRBV21-1 combines with J gene TRBJ2-5; TRBD1, the table's D call, lacks a check against the DNA. TRBV21-1 is given as a pseudogene. This CDR3 spans 18 amino acids. The CDR3, as DNA: TGTGCCAGCAGCCAAGGGACAGGGGGTATTTTCCCTCAAGAGACCCAGTACTTC. Its protein is CASSQGTGGIFPQETQYF.

In this sample, this clone turned up once. V usage is TRBV6-5 and J usage is TRBJ2-4, with TRBD1 identical over 7 bases. Germline CDR1 and CDR2: MNHEY and SVGAGI. V lost 0 bases, J lost 15 bases, and 8 bases stayed unmatched. This CDR3 has 13 residues. CDR3 nucleotides: TGTGCCAGCAGTTACTCAAGACAGGGTCCTTGGTACTTC. Translation: CASSYSRQGPWYF.

The rearrangement links TRBV6-5 to TRBJ2-7; 10 bases are a match to TRBD1. This CDR3 has 15 residues. The V gene end was trimmed by 7 bases and the J gene end by 2 bases; junction bases not matched to a gene: 8. Germline values: CDR1 MNHEY, CDR2 SVGAGI. The CDR3: CASKTGTGEAYEQYF. The CDR3 nucleotides read TGTGCCAGCAAAACCGGGACAGGGGAGGCCTACGAGCAGTACTTC.